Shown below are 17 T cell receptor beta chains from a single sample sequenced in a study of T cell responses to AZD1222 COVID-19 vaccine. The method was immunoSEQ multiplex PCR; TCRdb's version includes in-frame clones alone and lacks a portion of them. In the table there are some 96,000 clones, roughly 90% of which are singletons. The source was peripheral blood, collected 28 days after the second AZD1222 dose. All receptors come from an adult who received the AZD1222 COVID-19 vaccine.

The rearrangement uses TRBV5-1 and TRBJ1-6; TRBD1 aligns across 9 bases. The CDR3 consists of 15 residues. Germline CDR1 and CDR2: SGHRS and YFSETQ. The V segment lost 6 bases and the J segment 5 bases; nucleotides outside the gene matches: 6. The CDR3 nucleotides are TGCGCCAGCACCAGGGGACAGGGAAATAATTCACCCCTCCACTTT. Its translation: CASTRGQGNNSPLHF.

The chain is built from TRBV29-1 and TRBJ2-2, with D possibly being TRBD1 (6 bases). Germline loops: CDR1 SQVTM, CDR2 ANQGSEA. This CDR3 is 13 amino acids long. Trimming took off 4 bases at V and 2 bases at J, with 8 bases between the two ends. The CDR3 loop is CSVGTVNTGELFF. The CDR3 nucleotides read TGCAGCGTTGGGACAGTAAACACCGGGGAGCTGTTTTTT.

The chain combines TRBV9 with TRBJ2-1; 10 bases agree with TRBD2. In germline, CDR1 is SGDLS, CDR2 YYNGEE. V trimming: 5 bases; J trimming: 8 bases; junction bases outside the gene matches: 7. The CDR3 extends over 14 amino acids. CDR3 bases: TGTGCCAGCAGGAAGGGACTAGCGAGCGATGAGCAGTTCTTC. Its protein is CASRKGLASDEQFF.

CDR3 in DNA: TGCGCCAGCAGCCAAGATAGAGGCGGGAGACCCTACAATGAGCAGTTCTTC. It yields the protein CASSQDRGGRPYNEQFF. This chain connects TRBV4-1 to TRBJ2-1, with 7 bases fitting TRBD2. J lost 2 bases, V lost 0 bases, and 7 bases had no gene match. CDR3 length equals 17 residues. From germline, CDR1 is MGHRA and CDR2 YSYEKL.

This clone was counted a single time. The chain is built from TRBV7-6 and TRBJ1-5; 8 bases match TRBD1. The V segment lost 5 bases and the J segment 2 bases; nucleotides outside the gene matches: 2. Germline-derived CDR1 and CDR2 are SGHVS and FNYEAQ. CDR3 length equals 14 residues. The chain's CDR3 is CASSLGQGNQPQHF. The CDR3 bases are TGTGCCAGCAGCCTGGGACAGGGCAATCAGCCCCAGCATTTT.

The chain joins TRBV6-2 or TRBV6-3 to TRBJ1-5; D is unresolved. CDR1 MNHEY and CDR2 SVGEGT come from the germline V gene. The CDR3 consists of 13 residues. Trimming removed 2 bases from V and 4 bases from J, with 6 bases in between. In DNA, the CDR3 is TGTGCCAGCAGTTACACAAAGAATCAGCCCCAGCATTTT. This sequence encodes CASSYTKNQPQHF.

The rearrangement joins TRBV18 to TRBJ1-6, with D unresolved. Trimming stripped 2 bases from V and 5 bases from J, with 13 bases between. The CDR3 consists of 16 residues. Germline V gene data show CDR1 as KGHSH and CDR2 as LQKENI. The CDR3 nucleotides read TGTGCCAGCTCACCATCGACCCTCCTTAATAATTCACCCCTCCACTTT. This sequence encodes CASSPSTLLNNSPLHF. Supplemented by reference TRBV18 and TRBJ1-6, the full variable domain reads NAGVMQNPRHLVRRRGQEARLRCSPMKGHSHVYWYRQLPEEGLKFMVYLQKENIIDESGMPKERFSAEFPKEGPSILRIQQVVRGDSAAYFCASSPSTLLNNSPLHFGNGTRLTVT.

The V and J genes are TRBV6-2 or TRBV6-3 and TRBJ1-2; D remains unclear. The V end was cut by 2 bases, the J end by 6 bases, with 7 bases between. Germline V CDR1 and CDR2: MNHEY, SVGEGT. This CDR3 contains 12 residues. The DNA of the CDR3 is TGTGCCAGCAGTTACCGGCAGCATGGCTACACCTTC. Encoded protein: CASSYRQHGYTF.

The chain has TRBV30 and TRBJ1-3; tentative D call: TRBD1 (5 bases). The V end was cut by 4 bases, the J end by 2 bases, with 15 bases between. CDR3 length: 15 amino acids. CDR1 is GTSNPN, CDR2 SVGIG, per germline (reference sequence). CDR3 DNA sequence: TGTGCCTGGACCATGGGGCCCGAGCCTGGAAACACCATATATTTT. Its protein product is CAWTMGPEPGNTIYF.

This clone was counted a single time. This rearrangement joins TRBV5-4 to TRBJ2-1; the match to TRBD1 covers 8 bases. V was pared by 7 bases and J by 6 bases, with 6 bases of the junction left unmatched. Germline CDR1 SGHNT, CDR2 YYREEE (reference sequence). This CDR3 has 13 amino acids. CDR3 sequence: CASAATGANEQFF. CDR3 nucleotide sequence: TGTGCCAGCGCCGCGACAGGGGCCAATGAGCAGTTCTTC.

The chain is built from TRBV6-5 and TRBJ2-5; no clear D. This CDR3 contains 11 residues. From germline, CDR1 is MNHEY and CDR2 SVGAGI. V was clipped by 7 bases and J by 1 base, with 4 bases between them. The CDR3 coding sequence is TGTGCCAGCAAACGCCAAGAGACCCAGTACTTC. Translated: CASKRQETQYF.

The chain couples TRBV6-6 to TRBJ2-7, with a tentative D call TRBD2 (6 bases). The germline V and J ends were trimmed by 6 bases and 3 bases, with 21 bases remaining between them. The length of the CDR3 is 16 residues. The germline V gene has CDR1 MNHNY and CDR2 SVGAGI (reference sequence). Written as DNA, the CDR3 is TGTGCCAGCAGCGGGGGTGGGGAGTTGAAAGGCTACGAGCAGTACTTC. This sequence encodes CASSGGGELKGYEQYF.

The CDR3 spells CASSQANYGYTF. DNA of the CDR3: TGTGCCAGCAGCCAAGCTAACTATGGCTACACCTTC. This chain links TRBV3-1 (or the pseudogene TRBV3-2) with TRBJ1-2; D is unresolved. The germline V gene has CDR1 LGHDT and CDR2 YNNKEL (reference sequence). The CDR3 sequence is 12 residues long. V shed 1 base and J shed 0 bases, with 0 bases lying between them.

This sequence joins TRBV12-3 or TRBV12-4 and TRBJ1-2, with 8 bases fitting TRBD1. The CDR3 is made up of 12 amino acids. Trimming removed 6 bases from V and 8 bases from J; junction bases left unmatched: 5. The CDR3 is CASSDRGKGYTF. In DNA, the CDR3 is TGTGCCAGCAGCGACAGGGGAAAAGGCTACACCTTC.

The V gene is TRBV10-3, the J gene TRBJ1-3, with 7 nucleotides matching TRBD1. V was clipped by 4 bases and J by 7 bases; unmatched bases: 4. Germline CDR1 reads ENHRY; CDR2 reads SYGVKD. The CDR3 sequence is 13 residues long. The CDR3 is CAISGPTGNTIYF. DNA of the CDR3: TGTGCCATCAGTGGTCCGACAGGGAACACCATATATTTT.

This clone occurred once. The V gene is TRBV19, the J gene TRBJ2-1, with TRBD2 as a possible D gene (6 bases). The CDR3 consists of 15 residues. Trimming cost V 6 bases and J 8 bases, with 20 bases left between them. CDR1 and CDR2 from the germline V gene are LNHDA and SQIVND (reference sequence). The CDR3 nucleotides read TGTGCCAGTAGGCACCTAGCGCGAGCTCTACATGAGCAGTTCTTC. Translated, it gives CASRHLARALHEQFF.

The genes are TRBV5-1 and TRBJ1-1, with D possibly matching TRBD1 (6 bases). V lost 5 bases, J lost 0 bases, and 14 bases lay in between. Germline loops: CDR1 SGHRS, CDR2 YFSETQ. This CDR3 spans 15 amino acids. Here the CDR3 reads CASSQGGALNTEAFF. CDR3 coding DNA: TGCGCCAGCAGTCAAGGGGGGGCTTTGAACACTGAAGCTTTCTTT.